This T cell receptor beta chain was identified during a study of OX40 agonist ivuxolimab in advanced cancers. About the full investigation: Ivuxolimab was a fully human IgG2 agonistic monoclonal antibody targeting the costimulatory receptor OX40 (CD134). Peripheral TCRbeta sequencing aimed to test whether ivuxolimab altered TCR sequence diversity and caused clonal T-cell expansion. Prior anti-PD-1, anti-PD-L1 or anti-CTLA-4 therapy was permitted, and approximately 40% of dose-escalation patients had received checkpoint inhibitors. Partial responses occurred in three dose-escalation patients: two with cutaneous melanoma and one with hepatocellular carcinoma. Intravenous ivuxolimab was administered to patients every 2 weeks at six dose levels: 0.01, 0.1, 0.3, 1.5, 3 and 10 mg/kg. The paper describes the monotherapy dose-escalation part (N = 52 patients) of the phase I trial of ivuxolimab. Among the approximately 54 dose-escalation patients, roughly 20 had hepatocellular carcinoma, roughly 15 melanoma, 9 renal cell carcinoma and 9 head and neck cancer. The dose-escalation cohort was about 83% male with a mean age of approximately 60 years, ranging from roughly 20 to 80. General conclusions and limits of the study: Low levels of normalized T-cell clonal expansion were also seen in some patients who did not respond. Clonal expansion of both CD4+ and CD8+ blood T cells was observed from baseline to week 6 at doses 0.1 to 3.0 mg/kg. Partial responders in the 0.1-3.0 mg/kg groups had among the lowest normalized peripheral clonal expansion, especially among CD8+ T cells. The antigen specificity of the peripheral T cells that underwent clonal expansion was not determined. After ivuxolimab, CD8+ T cells had more expanded clones than CD4+ T cells on average.

To sequence the TCRbeta CDR3 region, genomic DNA was isolated from the sorted cells. TCRbeta CDR3 regions were sequenced using the immunoSEQ Assay. Imported from immuneACCESS, the table was reduced by TCRdb to in-frame sequences with V and J called. These copies leave out some clones; in studies compared against another copy, an unresolved V gene accounts for under half, and the cause of the remainder is not known. This sample lists 25,000 or so clones; approximately 83% were detected once. The ten largest account for 10% to 15% of the sample. The trial excluded patients who had a history of autoimmune disease or were on systemic immunosuppression. Peripheral blood for TCR sequencing was collected from all dose cohorts at baseline, on cycle 4 day 1, and on cycle 7 day 1. The samples were taken from a phase I, first-in-human, multicenter, open-label dose-escalation trial of ivuxolimab. Adults with locally advanced or metastatic head and neck squamous cell, hepatocellular, melanoma or renal cell carcinoma were enrolled in the trial. CD4+ and CD8+ T cells were sorted separately from peripheral blood before TCR sequencing.

The cysteine opens and the phenylalanine closes a CDR3 of 13 amino acids. The CDR3 DNA has 39 bases and is translated from base 1. Cut back by 6 bases and 3 bases, the V and J ends lie 11 bases apart. Looking up the germline V gene yields CDR1 SGHVS and CDR2 FQNEAQ. A word on this clone: The antigen this receptor binds is unknown. No base quality values were provided; no much bigger clone lies one nucleotide off.

The sequences come from CD4+ or CD8+ T cells sorted from blood, collected in a trial of the OX40 agonist ivuxolimab. The receptor comes from an adult with an advanced solid tumor such as melanoma, head and neck, liver or kidney cancer. The rearrangement combines TRBV7-8 with TRBJ1-1; the D gene is perhaps TRBD1, on 6 matching bases. DNA sequence: TGTGCCAGCAGACAGGGTCTTGACACTGAAGCTTTCTTT. Translation gives CASRQGLDTEAFF.